This TCR beta chain was found in a study of chemoradiotherapy in HPV16-positive cancers. Regarding the study as a whole: Candidate HPV-specific clones and E7-related TCR motifs grew in tumor during treatment. For HPV16-positive patients, expanding HPV-responsive T cells associated with longer recurrence-free survival.

Note on this clone: Its antigen is not identified.

Repertoires were sampled repeatedly during chemoradiotherapy. The CDR3 has 15 residues. Trimming removed 0 bases from V and 4 bases from J, with 13 bases in between. The germline V gene has CDR1 SGHTA and CDR2 FQGNSA. The table came from immunoSEQ multiplex PCR; TCRdb's copy has only in-frame clones and leaves some out. There are over 10,000 clones in the sample; about 80% occur only once, and around 1.5% lies in the top ten. The chain uses TRBV7-2 and TRBJ2-7; D not resolved. This receptor was taken from a human donor with HPV-associated anogenital cancer. The specimen was obtained from a patient who underwent chemoradiotherapy. CDR3 nucleotide sequence: TGTGCCAGCAGCTTAGCGCATCAGACAAGATACGAGCAGTACTTC. Translated, it gives CASSLAHQTRYEQYF.